This passage covers 14 T cell receptor beta chains from one sample sequenced in a study of cytomegalovirus exposure and HLA in healthy donors. Primers for the PCR totalled 60 Vbeta and 13 Jbeta. Only in-frame clones appear in the TCRdb table, and some are missing; sequencing was by immunoSEQ multiplex PCR. The table lists around 230,000 clones, around 79% of them singletons. Sequencing used PBMCs. The origin of the receptors is a male donor in good health and CMV-seronegative.

The V gene is TRBV27, the J gene TRBJ1-1; D possibly corresponds to TRBD1 (6 bases). Trimming shortened V by 3 bases and J by 4 bases, and 18 bases separated the two germline ends. Germline V lookup: CDR1 MNHEY, CDR2 SMNVEV (reference sequence). CDR3 length equals 16 residues. Here the CDR3 DNA reads TGTGCCAGCAGTTTGAATCAGGGGACAAGGAGCACTGAAGCTTTCTTT. Encoded protein: CASSLNQGTRSTEAFF.

The chain uses TRBV5-1 and TRBJ2-3; 8 bases map to TRBD2. This CDR3 comprises 15 residues. With 4 bases clipped from V and 2 bases from J, the junction kept 6 bases outside the gene matches. Looked up from germline, CDR1 is SGHRS and CDR2 is YFSETQ. CDR3: CASSRGLDVTDTQYF. CDR3 nucleotides: TGCGCCAGCAGCCGGGGACTAGATGTCACAGATACGCAGTATTTT.

This chain joins TRBV4-1 and TRBJ1-2; unclear D gene. The CDR3 covers 14 residues. V lost 1 base to trimming and J lost 5 bases, with 11 bases between them. Germline assignment: CDR1 MGHRA and CDR2 YSYEKL. The CDR3 DNA follows: TGCGCCAGCAGCCAAGGGTACACAGCTTATGGCTACACCTTC. Translation: CASSQGYTAYGYTF.

Notes on this clone: This same CDR3 is encoded by further DNA sequences in the sample. The chain combines TRBV5-1 with TRBJ2-7, with 7 bases identical to TRBD2. Per germline, CDR1 SGHRS and CDR2 YFSETQ. The CDR3 length is 15 residues. The V gene end was trimmed by 0 bases and the J gene end by 2 bases; junction bases not matched to a gene: 5. The CDR3 DNA reads TGCGCCAGCAGCTTGGAGGGGAGGGGCACCTACGAGCAGTACTTC. Encoded protein: CASSLEGRGTYEQYF.

The chain couples TRBV5-1 to TRBJ2-1; 7 bases line up with TRBD2. The CDR3 spans 13 residues. V shed 0 bases and J 6 bases; nucleotides not matched to a gene: 0. Per the germline V gene, CDR1 is SGHRS and CDR2 is YFSETQ. The CDR3, as DNA: TGCGCCAGCAGCTTGGGACTAGCCAATGAGCAGTTCTTC. Encoded protein: CASSLGLANEQFF.

The rearrangement links TRBV4-2 to TRBJ2-1; 7 nucleotides align to TRBD2. The CDR3 length is 15 residues. CDR1 is LGHNA, CDR2 YNFKEQ, per germline. Trimming at V came to 4 bases and at J to 5 bases, leaving 8 bases not matched to a gene. The CDR3, as DNA: TGTGCCAGCAGCCGCCTCGGGACTACCCACAATGAGCAGTTCTTC. It encodes CASSRLGTTHNEQFF.

The rearrangement uses TRBV4-3 and TRBJ1-2, with D possibly being TRBD1 (5 bases). This CDR3 is built from 17 residues. Trimming cost V 0 bases and J 3 bases, with 17 bases left between them. Germline loops: CDR1 LGHNA, CDR2 YSLEER. The CDR3 loop reads CASSQDGAGEGYYGYTF. The DNA of the CDR3 is TGCGCCAGCAGCCAAGATGGAGCGGGGGAGGGTTACTATGGCTACACCTTC.

This clone was recorded only once. The genes are TRBV6-5 and TRBJ2-1; a possible D gene is TRBD2 (5 bases). The germline V gene has CDR1 MNHEY and CDR2 SVGAGI. Trimming stripped 0 bases from V and 8 bases from J, with 11 bases between. The CDR3 covers 14 residues. The CDR3 DNA follows: TGTGCCAGCAGTTACTCGGGTAACGGGGATGAGCAGTTCTTC. Protein sequence: CASSYSGNGDEQFF.

This clone was seen more than once but under ten times. The CDR3 DNA reads as TGCGCCAGCAGCTTGGAAGCGACTAGCACAGATACGCAGTATTTT. It specifies CASSLEATSTDTQYF. The rearrangement links TRBV5-1 to TRBJ2-3, with D hard to call. The CDR3 has 15 residues. V shed 0 bases and J shed 0 bases, with 8 bases lying between them. Germline V gene data show CDR1 as SGHRS and CDR2 as YFSETQ. The full variable domain, with the rest looked up from reference TRBV5-1 and TRBJ2-3, is KAGVTQTPRYLIKTRGQQVTLSCSPISGHRSVSWYQQTPGQGLQFLFEYFSETQRNKGNFPGRFSGRQFSNSRSEMNVSTLELGDSALYLCASSLEATSTDTQYFGPGTRLTVL.

The chain couples TRBV14 to TRBJ1-2; tentatively, D is TRBD1 (6 bases). CDR3 length equals 17 residues. Germline CDR1 SGHDN, CDR2 FVKESK. V was cut by 0 bases and J by 6 bases, with 20 bases left in between. This CDR3 reads CASSQDPSGHRRDGYTF. The CDR3 DNA follows: TGTGCCAGCAGCCAAGATCCCTCGGGACACCGAAGGGATGGCTACACCTTC. The variable domain in full, completed from reference TRBV14 and TRBJ1-2, reads EAGVTQFPSHSVIEKGQTVTLRCDPISGHDNLYWYRRVMGKEIKFLLHFVKESKQDESGMPNNRFLAERTGGTYSTLKVQPAELEDSGVYFCASSQDPSGHRRDGYTFGSGTRLTVV.

A few counts support this clone. The chain carries TRBV5-6 and TRBJ2-1; 11 bases are a match to TRBD2. The junction had 3 bases not matched to a gene; V was cut back by 0 bases and J by 4 bases. The germline V gene encodes CDR1 SGHDT and CDR2 YYEEEE. The CDR3 is 16 residues long. Here the CDR3 reads CASSLGLAGTYNEQFF. As DNA, the CDR3 is TGTGCCAGCAGCTTGGGACTAGCGGGGACTTACAATGAGCAGTTCTTC.

The V call is TRBV18, the J call TRBJ1-2; D possibly corresponds to TRBD1 (6 bases). Per the germline V gene, CDR1 is KGHSH and CDR2 is LQKENI. This CDR3 is built from 12 residues. Trimming left V 2 bases short and J 7 bases short, with 8 bases between. The CDR3 protein is CASSPSRGGYTF. The CDR3 DNA reads as TGTGCCAGCTCACCAAGCAGGGGTGGCTACACCTTC.

This sequence joins TRBV5-1 and TRBJ2-3, with 8 nucleotides matching TRBD2. The CDR3 runs to 17 residues. J gave up 4 bases and V 3 bases, and 13 bases lay outside the gene matches. The germline CDR1 and CDR2 sequences are SGHRS and YFSETQ. CDR3 sequence (DNA): TGCGCCAGCAGCTCCCTGGGTTGGAGCGGGAGCGCAGATACGCAGTATTTT. This codes for CASSSLGWSGSADTQYF.

This clone has only one observation. Written as DNA, the CDR3 is TGTGCCAGCAGTCTGGGACAGGGGGGAGAGACCCAGTACTTC. It yields the protein CASSLGQGGETQYF. This chain uses TRBV2 with TRBJ2-5, with TRBD1 matching 11 bases. Germline V gene sequence: CDR1 SNHLY, CDR2 FYNNEI. V was pared by 5 bases and J by 4 bases, with 3 bases of the junction left unmatched. The CDR3 extends over 14 amino acids.